This TCR beta chain emerged from a study of identical twins. Study-wide points: Fewer insertions were carried by abundant cord blood beta clonotypes, but none was seen in memory repertoires.

Note on this clonotype: Its antigen is as yet unknown.

TCRdb recomputed calls from the 5' RACE reads with MiXCR, one row per CDR3 protein. The table lists 500,000 or so distinct CDR3 sequences, more than 13% of them singletons, with about 0.97% in the top ten. Each donor (without exception) was a healthy Caucasian. V lost 4 bases and J lost 6; bases outside the gene matches: 10. The CDR3 sequence is 16 residues long. These data were likewise used in another study, on yellow fever vaccine responses in identical twins.

The chain joins TRBV12-3 or TRBV12-4 to TRBJ2-1; the match to TRBD1 covers 9 bases. The TCR comes from a woman younger than 30 in good health. The material sequenced was CD4+ T cells sorted from blood. CDR3 region: CASSSLPGQGPNEQFF. The CDR3 nucleotides read TGTGCCAGCAGTTCTTTACCGGGACAGGGCCCCAATGAGCAGTTCTTC.